This T cell receptor (beta chain) was recovered during a study of cytomegalovirus exposure and HLA in healthy donors. Study outcomes and limitations: Altogether, more than 150 TCR beta chains were recorded as cytomegalovirus-associated.

Primers: 60 Vbeta forward and 13 Jbeta reverse. Clones were read by immunoSEQ multiplex PCR, and TCRdb kept only the in-frame ones, dropping some. The repertoire shows around 130,000 clones; the top ten hold 1.5% to 1.7%. The germline V gene encodes CDR1 LNHDA and CDR2 SQIVND (reference sequence). Trimming stripped 5 bases from V and 0 bases from J, with 11 bases between. This CDR3 has 15 residues. Comment on this clone: Its antigen is unidentified.

This receptor was identified in a woman in her thirties or forties in good health and CMV-seronegative. This chain uses TRBV19 with TRBJ1-5; no firm D call. Sequencing input: PBMCs. The CDR3 reads CASSPLRVSNQPQHF. The CDR3, as DNA: TGTGCCAGTAGTCCGTTGCGGGTTAGCAATCAGCCCCAGCATTTT.